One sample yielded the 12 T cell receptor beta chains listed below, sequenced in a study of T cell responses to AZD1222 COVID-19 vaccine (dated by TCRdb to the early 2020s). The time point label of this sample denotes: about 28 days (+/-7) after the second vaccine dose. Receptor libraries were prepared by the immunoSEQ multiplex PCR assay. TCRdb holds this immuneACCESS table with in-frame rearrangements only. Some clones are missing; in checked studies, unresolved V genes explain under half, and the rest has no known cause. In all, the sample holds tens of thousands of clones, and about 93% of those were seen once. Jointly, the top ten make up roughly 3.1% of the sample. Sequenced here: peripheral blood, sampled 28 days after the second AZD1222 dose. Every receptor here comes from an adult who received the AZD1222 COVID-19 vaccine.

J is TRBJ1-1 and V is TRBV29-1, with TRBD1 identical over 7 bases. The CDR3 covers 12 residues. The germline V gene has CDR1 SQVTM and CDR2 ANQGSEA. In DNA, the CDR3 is TGCGCAGGGGGGGGAAGGGCCACTGAAGCTTTCTTT. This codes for CAGGGRATEAFF.

The CDR3 coding sequence is TGTGCCAGCAGCTGGGGACAGGGAGAGACCCAGTACTTC. Translated, it gives CASSWGQGETQYF. The chain uses TRBV7-2 and TRBJ2-5, with 9 bases lining up with TRBD1. The germline V gene has CDR1 SGHTA and CDR2 FQGNSA. The CDR3 extends over 13 amino acids. Germline trimming cut 4 bases from V and 4 bases from J; bases unmatched to any gene: 1.

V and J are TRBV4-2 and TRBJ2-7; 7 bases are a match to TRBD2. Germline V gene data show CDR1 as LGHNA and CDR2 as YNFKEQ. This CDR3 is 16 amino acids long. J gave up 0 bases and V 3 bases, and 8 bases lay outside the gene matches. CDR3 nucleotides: TGTGCCAGCAGCCAGGGTACTAGCGTTCCCTCCTACGAGCAGTACTTC. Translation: CASSQGTSVPSYEQYF.

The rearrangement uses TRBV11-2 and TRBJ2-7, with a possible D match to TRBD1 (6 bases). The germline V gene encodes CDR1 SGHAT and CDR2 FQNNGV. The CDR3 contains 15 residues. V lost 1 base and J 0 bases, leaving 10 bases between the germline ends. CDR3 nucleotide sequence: TGTGCCAGCAGCTTAGGACGGGACACCTCCTACGAGCAGTACTTC. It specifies CASSLGRDTSYEQYF.

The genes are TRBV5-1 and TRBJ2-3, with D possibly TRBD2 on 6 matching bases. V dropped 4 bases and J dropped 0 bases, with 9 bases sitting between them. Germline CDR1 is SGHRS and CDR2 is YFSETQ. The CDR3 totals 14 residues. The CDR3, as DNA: TGCGCCAGCAGCAGGGACTTAAGCACAGATACGCAGTATTTT. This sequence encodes CASSRDLSTDTQYF.

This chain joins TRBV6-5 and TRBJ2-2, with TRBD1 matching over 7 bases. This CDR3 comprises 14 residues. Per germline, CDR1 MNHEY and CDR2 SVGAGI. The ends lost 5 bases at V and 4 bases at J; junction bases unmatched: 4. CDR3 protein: CASSPTGSTGELFF. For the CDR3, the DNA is TGTGCCAGCAGTCCGACAGGGAGCACCGGGGAGCTGTTTTTT.

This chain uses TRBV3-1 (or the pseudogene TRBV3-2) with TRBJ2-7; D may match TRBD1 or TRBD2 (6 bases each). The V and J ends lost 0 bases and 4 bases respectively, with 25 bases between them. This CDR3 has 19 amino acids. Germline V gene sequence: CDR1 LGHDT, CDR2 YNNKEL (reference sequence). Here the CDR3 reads CASSQDRIVQGGGLYEQYF. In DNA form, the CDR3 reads TGTGCCAGCAGCCAAGATAGGATTGTACAGGGCGGAGGGTTGTACGAGCAGTACTTC.

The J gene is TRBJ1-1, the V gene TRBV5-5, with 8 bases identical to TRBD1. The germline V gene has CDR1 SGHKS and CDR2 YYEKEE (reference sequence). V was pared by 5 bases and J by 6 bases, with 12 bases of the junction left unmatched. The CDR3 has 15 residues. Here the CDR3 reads CASREGTGVPPEAFF. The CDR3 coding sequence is TGTGCCAGCAGGGAGGGGACAGGTGTGCCTCCTGAAGCTTTCTTT.

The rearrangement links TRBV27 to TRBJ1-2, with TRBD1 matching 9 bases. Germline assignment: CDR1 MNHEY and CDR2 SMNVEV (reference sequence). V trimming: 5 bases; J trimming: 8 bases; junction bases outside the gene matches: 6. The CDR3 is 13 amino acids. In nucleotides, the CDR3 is TGTGCCAGCAGTATAACAGGGGGCAGAGGCTACACCTTC. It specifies CASSITGGRGYTF.

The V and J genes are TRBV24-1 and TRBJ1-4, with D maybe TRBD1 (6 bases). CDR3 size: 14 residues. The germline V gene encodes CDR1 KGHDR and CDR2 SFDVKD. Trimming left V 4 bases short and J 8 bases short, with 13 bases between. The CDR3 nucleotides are TGTGCCACCAGTGACGGGACAAGCGGAGAAAAACTGTTTTTT. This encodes CATSDGTSGEKLFF.

CDR3 DNA: TGTGCCAGCAGTTCGTGGGACAGCCCGTACGAGCAGTACTTC. Its protein product is CASSSWDSPYEQYF. The V call is TRBV6-1, the J call TRBJ2-7, with 7 bases matching TRBD1. Germline V CDR1 and CDR2: MNHNS, SASEGT. V lost 5 bases and J lost 4; bases outside the gene matches: 8. This CDR3 spans 14 amino acids.

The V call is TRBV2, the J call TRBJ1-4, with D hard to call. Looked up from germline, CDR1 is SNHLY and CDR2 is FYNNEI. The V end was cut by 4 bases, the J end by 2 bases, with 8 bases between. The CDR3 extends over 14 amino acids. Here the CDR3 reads CASSAGTTNEKLFF. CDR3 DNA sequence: TGTGCCAGCAGTGCGGGTACGACTAATGAAAAACTGTTTTTT.